Sequencing of this TCR beta chain was carried out in a study of HIV-infected children after antiretroviral therapy interruption (dated by TCRdb to between 2018 and 2020). At the level of the whole study: All eight included children had a CD4+ count above 500 and a viral load below 50 copies/ml, with four on planned treatment interruption and four on continuous treatment. Median age was roughly 10 years in the interruption group and roughly 8 years in the continuous treatment group. Recorded exposure to EBV and CMV was present in most of the participating children. Interruption-arm samples came from week 0, week 12, end of interruption (week 24 or 48), and about 3 years after study end. For the continuous-treatment arm, samples from the corresponding weeks 0, 48 and 150 were analyzed. TCR repertoires were compared between children on planned treatment interruption and children on continuous antiretroviral treatment, alongside thymic output measurements.

Library method: 3' RACE. TCR libraries were built from RNA using a 3' RACE protocol with unique molecular identifiers to correct PCR amplification bias. Up to roughly 12 amplicon libraries were pooled and sequenced on an Illumina MiSeq with v2 2x250 paired-end chemistry. As for the authors' bioinformatics: Reads were processed with Decombinator for assignment of V and J genes and CDR3, and barcode-based correction of errors and PCR bias was applied. Before the Gini coefficient was calculated with the R ineq package, repertoires were subsampled to the same depth. GLIPH, Hamming distance and a shared triplet metric were used to assess CDR3 similarity. Clones were called with MiXCR by TCRdb after fastp trimmed the public reads at Q25, and only in-frame beta chains were retained. All rows with the same CDR3 protein become a single entry with the most common DNA and genes. What appears here as the V and J calls and clone size reflects TCRdb's work, not the paper's. Recorded for this sample are fewer than 45,000 distinct CDR3 sequences; over 6% of them occurred a single time. Jointly, the top ten make up approximately 0.9% of the sample.

This clonotype was recorded at least ten times. No antigen is known for it. Within one base of it there is no much larger clone, and no base qualities were kept. Results the study describes overall, beyond this receptor: The low number of patients is a limitation and the data should be interpreted with caution. For naive CD4+ repertoires of PTI patients, CDR3 sharing between time points dropped once interruption began, while many sequences were shared between the end of interruption and 3 years later. An increase in the naive CD4+ Gini coefficient was observed by the end of treatment interruption, suggesting clonal expansion, and a return to baseline was observed by 3 years. The sorted CD45RA+ naive cells might contain minor non-naive CD45RA+ populations, such as EMRA or stem memory cells.

The treatment or condition label for this specimen denotes: PENTA 11 planned treatment interruption arm or continuous ART arm. Participants were children from the United Kingdom aged 2 to 15 years who had received at least three-drug ART for at least 24 weeks. Cryopreserved PBMCs containing at least 5 million viable cells were required, and a handful of candidate patients were excluded because of low viable PBMC yield. Using a FACSAria III cell sorter, naive CD4+ CD45RA+ CD45RO- T cells were FACS-sorted out of thawed PBMCs. After sorting, cells were fixed, and RNA was extracted with the RNeasy FFPE kit and then with the RNeasy Micro kit. The CDR3 numbers 11 residues from cysteine through phenylalanine. The retained sequence is limited to the CDR3, 33 bases, with the frame set at the first base. V is pared back by 6 bases and J by 5 bases, with 4 bases lying between the germline termini. CDR1 and CDR2 were assigned from the germline V gene as MNHNS and SASEGT.

This chain joins TRBV6-1 to TRBJ2-2; the D gene remains uncertain. The clonotype was recovered from a pool of human donors with HIV. Specimen: CD45RA+ CD4+ T cells from PBMCs, pooled from several time points, collected from a donor given antiretroviral therapy, either interrupted or continuous. This specimen's cell subset or site label, per the study, means: naive CD4+ CD45RA+ CD45RO- T cells. The sequenced DNA is TGTGCCAGCAGAAGGACCGGGGAGCTGTTTTTT. Its protein reads: CASRRTGELFF.